The T cell receptor beta chain under discussion was sequenced for a study of early T cells in non-severe SARS-CoV-2 infection. A single record per CDR3 protein comes from TCRdb applying MiXCR to the 5' RACE reads. The data show 68,000 or so distinct CDR3 sequences, approximately 11% seen once. The sample holds a few counts of this clonotype. Trimming removed 3 bases at V and 5 bases at J, with 25 bases between. In germline, CDR1 is DFQATT, CDR2 SNEGSKA (reference sequence). CDR3 length: 17 amino acids. This receptor was identified in an adult who was a healthcare worker with PCR-confirmed SARS-CoV-2 infection or an uninfected control (not recorded which). The rearrangement uses TRBV20-1 and TRBJ2-5; weak D call: TRBD1 (8 bases). Input material: whole blood. The CDR3 nucleotides are TGCAGTGCTAGTGGCAGGGGGCTGAGGGAGGGCGGTGAGACCCAGTACTTC. Its translation is CSASGRGLREGGETQYF.